This TCR beta chain was observed in a study of blood T cell repertoires in COVID-19. Study as a whole: There were acute and convalescent COVID-19 samples, and they came from the United States, Italy and Spain. Sources were T cells, B-cell-depleted T cells, or PBMCs; the material itself was cDNA or gDNA.

Per the original methods: Amplified reference gene primers provided the basis for estimating nucleated cell counts. This table comes from immunoSEQ multiplex PCR, and its TCRdb copy is limited to in-frame clones, with some not included. The DNA was the basis for D and trimming; V, J and clone size are from that table. The sample consists of 300,000 to 350,000 clones, over 90% of them appearing once. Within 2 weeks before study entry, exposed participants met a COVID-19 case. The sample was PBMCs or T cells enriched from blood (not recorded which). The receptor was isolated from a woman in her twenties or thirties who had been exposed to COVID-19.

CDR3 sequence reads: CASSSGGDTYNEQFF. For the CDR3, the DNA is TGTGCCAGTAGTAGCGGGGGGGACACCTACAATGAGCAGTTCTTC. This rearrangement joins TRBV19 to TRBJ2-1; 9 bases fit TRBD2. V gave up 4 bases and J gave up 2 bases; unmatched junction bases: 3. Germline V gene sequence: CDR1 LNHDA, CDR2 SQIVND (reference sequence). The CDR3 extends over 15 amino acids.